A selection of T cell receptor beta chains follows, all from one sample in a study of blood T cell repertoires in COVID-19. This table comes from immunoSEQ multiplex PCR, and its TCRdb copy is limited to in-frame clones, with some not included. Here the sample spans under 60,000 clones, 82% being singletons. The sequencing input was peripheral blood. Source of these receptors: a man in his forties or fifties with acute or convalescent COVID-19. Each CDR3 is given with its conserved first and last residue. D genes are given only for firm matches. A clone size is listed for some rows: how often the clone was seen (once, few, many), or a class if it is expanded.

d_call: -; j_call: TRBJ1-1; clone_size: -; v_call: TRBV11-2; cdr3_aa: CASSFQGALLNTEAFF; cdr3_nt: TGTGCCAGCAGCTTCCAAGGGGCCCTTTTGAACACTGAAGCTTTCTTT
d_call: TRBD1; j_call: TRBJ2-5; clone_size: few; v_call: TRBV24-1; cdr3_aa: CATSNTGGSRETQYF; cdr3_nt: TGTGCCACCAGCAACACAGGGGGCTCTCGAGAGACCCAGTACTTC
d_call: TRBD1; j_call: TRBJ1-5; clone_size: -; v_call: TRBV5-8; cdr3_aa: CASSLGGQPNQPQHF; cdr3_nt: TGTGCCAGCAGCTTGGGGGGACAGCCCAATCAGCCCCAGCATTTT
d_call: -; j_call: TRBJ1-1; clone_size: few; v_call: TRBV7-2; cdr3_aa: CASSTGGTAGTEAFF; cdr3_nt: TGTGCCAGCAGCACAGGCGGGACCGCGGGCACTGAAGCTTTCTTT
d_call: TRBD2; j_call: TRBJ2-3; clone_size: -; v_call: TRBV18; cdr3_aa: CASSPLAGASGTDTQYF; cdr3_nt: TGTGCCAGCTCACCCCTAGCGGGGGCCTCCGGCACAGATACGCAGTATTTT
d_call: TRBD2; j_call: TRBJ2-5; clone_size: -; v_call: TRBV20-1; cdr3_aa: CSATDIAGGGETQYF; cdr3_nt: TGCAGTGCTACTGACATCGCGGGGGGCGGGGAGACCCAGTACTTC
d_call: -; j_call: TRBJ1-1; clone_size: few; v_call: TRBV5-8; cdr3_aa: CASSLHSNTEAFF; cdr3_nt: TGTGCCAGCAGCTTGCACAGCAACACTGAAGCTTTCTTT
d_call: TRBD2; j_call: TRBJ2-1; clone_size: -; v_call: TRBV4-3; cdr3_aa: CASSQVTPAAGGQPVLFF; cdr3_nt: TGCGCCAGCAGCCAAGTTACCCCGGCAGCGGGGGGTCAACCAGTATTGTTCTTC
d_call: -; j_call: TRBJ2-5; clone_size: -; v_call: TRBV6-5; cdr3_aa: CASSYTLQGGHGTQYF; cdr3_nt: TGTGCCAGCAGTTACACCCTACAGGGGGGGCATGGTACCCAGTACTTC
d_call: -; j_call: TRBJ2-3; clone_size: -; v_call: TRBV24-1; cdr3_aa: CATRASWGLTDTQYF; cdr3_nt: TGTGCCACCAGGGCTTCGTGGGGCCTGACAGATACGCAGTATTTT
d_call: -; j_call: TRBJ2-7; clone_size: -; v_call: TRBV14; cdr3_aa: CASSSGLVFYEQYF; cdr3_nt: TGTGCCAGCTCTTCGGGTTTGGTTTTCTACGAGCAGTACTTC
d_call: -; j_call: TRBJ2-7; clone_size: many; v_call: TRBV6-6; cdr3_aa: CASSSSGSGVGQYF; cdr3_nt: TGTGCCAGCAGTTCGAGCGGATCAGGGGTGGGGCAGTACTTC
d_call: -; j_call: TRBJ1-2; clone_size: -; v_call: TRBV2; cdr3_aa: CASSERMGGNGYTF; cdr3_nt: TGTGCCAGCAGTGAAAGAATGGGAGGGAATGGCTACACCTTC
d_call: -; j_call: TRBJ1-6; clone_size: -; v_call: TRBV7-2; cdr3_aa: CASSPSRENNSPLHF; cdr3_nt: TGTGCCAGCAGTCCGAGCAGGGAAAATAATTCACCCCTCCACTTT
d_call: -; j_call: TRBJ1-1; clone_size: -; v_call: TRBV6-6; cdr3_aa: CASSYSRVGTEAFF; cdr3_nt: TGTGCCAGCAGTTACTCGAGGGTTGGCACTGAAGCTTTCTTT
d_call: -; j_call: TRBJ2-2; clone_size: -; v_call: TRBV5-1; cdr3_aa: CASSLIPSTGNPNTGELFF; cdr3_nt: TGCGCCAGCAGCTTGATACCATCAACAGGCAACCCGAACACCGGGGAGCTGTTTTTT
d_call: -; j_call: TRBJ1-2; clone_size: few; v_call: TRBV9; cdr3_aa: CASSVAGGGYTF; cdr3_nt: TGTGCCAGCAGCGTAGCGGGGGGAGGCTACACCTTC
d_call: TRBD2; j_call: TRBJ2-7; clone_size: -; v_call: TRBV24-1; cdr3_aa: CATSDTAPGLSDEQYF; cdr3_nt: TGTGCCACCAGTGATACCGCCCCGGGACTATCGGACGAGCAGTACTTC
d_call: -; j_call: TRBJ1-2; clone_size: -; v_call: TRBV19; cdr3_aa: CASSISQDYGYTF; cdr3_nt: TGTGCCAGTAGTATAAGCCAGGACTATGGCTACACCTTC